A selection of T cell receptor beta chains follows, all from one sample in a study of monozygotic twins with inflammatory bowel disease. TCRdb re-analyzed the 5' RACE reads; it lists each CDR3 protein once, without DNA. With fewer than 550,000 distinct CDR3 sequences in the sample, the ten largest clones hold more than 2%. The sequencing sample was made of blood. The receptor set was obtained from a human donor with ulcerative colitis or Crohn's disease, or a healthy co-twin of an affected twin (not recorded which). Both conserved end residues are part of each CDR3.

>TRBJ2-5|TRBV12-3/TRBV12-4
CASSSRATGTPETQYF
>TRBJ1-4|TRBV10-3
CAISESDEEKLFF
>TRBJ1-3|TRBV11-2
CASSHPPGQTTASGNTIYF
>TRBJ2-1|TRBV12-3/TRBV12-4
CASSKPGGEWSYNEQFF
>TRBJ2-7|TRBV27
CASSLLDSPYEQYF
>TRBJ1-4|TRBV4-1
CASSQSGTANEKLFF
>TRBJ1-2|TRBV4-2
CASSQSTDRGANGYTF
>TRBJ2-5|TRBV6-1
CASSDTGGPVETQYF
>TRBJ2-7|TRBV12-3/TRBV12-4
CASSTQSPSQTSRIYEQYF
>TRBJ2-1|TRBV5-5
CASSLRQHNEQFF
>TRBJ1-1|TRBV5-1
CASSASGWGNTEAFF
>TRBJ2-3|TRBV7-2
CASTLYTDTQYF
>TRBJ2-1|TRBV9
CASSVEGWSSGGNEQFF
>TRBJ1-4|TRBV29-1
CSVGGASNEKLFF
>TRBJ1-6|TRBV7-2
CASSLDMNSPLHF
>TRBJ2-7|TRBV18
CASSPQGQPTYEQYF
>TRBJ1-4|TRBV7-9
CAGLGGSATNEKLFF
>TRBJ1-4|TRBV12-3/TRBV12-4
CASSLTRDSKLFF
>TRBJ2-5|TRBV29-1
CSVGQGSETQYF
>TRBJ2-6|TRBV25-1
CASSEVTSGANVLTF
>TRBJ2-2|TRBV19
CASRGAGTGELFF
>TRBJ2-1|TRBV18
CASSPRAIRGYNEQFF
>TRBJ2-7|TRBV7-8
CASSLEAGGEQYF
>TRBJ2-2|TRBV7-3
CASSLGLLRGAGELFF
>TRBJ2-5|TRBV10-3
CAISEASGETQYF
>TRBJ2-1|TRBV5-1
CASSPDPSGNRDEQFF
>TRBJ2-7|TRBV6-1
CATFSPDGFYEQYF
>TRBJ1-5|TRBV5-5
CASSPQGIGHQPQHF
>TRBJ2-1|TRBV6-5
CASSYSIGGEQFF
>TRBJ1-4|TRBV30
CAWSGMGREKLFF
>TRBJ2-7|TRBV20-1
CSAPGISSGGEQYF
>TRBJ1-6|TRBV11-1
CASSLLNNYNSPLHF
>TRBJ2-3|TRBV9
CASSVVAGVTDTQYF
>TRBJ2-3|TRBV5-1
CASSLWGSSTDTQYF
>TRBJ2-2|TRBV7-9
CASSLRRVVTGELFF
>TRBJ2-1|TRBV20-1
CSATDSGRPFEDEQFF
>TRBJ1-6|TRBV12-3/TRBV12-4
CASRIGSNLPLHF
>TRBJ1-6|TRBV12-3/TRBV12-4
CASSSGTAGSPLHF
>TRBJ2-4|TRBV4-2
CASSQERSKNIQYF
>TRBJ2-1|TRBV9
CASNSGSYNEQFF